This T cell receptor (beta chain) comes out of a study of response to subunit inactivated influenza vaccine. Worth noting for this clonotype: Its antigen remains unknown.

Overall study findings and caveats: Few additional T cells are recruited per seasonal influenza vaccination, authors suggested.

TCRdb passed the RT-PCR reads through MiXCR, listing each CDR3 protein once. The data show around 750,000 distinct CDR3 sequences, about 20% seen once. This specimen consisted of PBMCs from blood, obtained around 5 days after vaccination. This clonotype originated in a man aged 50 or older who received an inactivated influenza vaccine.

The CDR3 DNA reads TGCGCCAGCAGCCCCGGACAGGGGGCAGGGGAGCAGTACTTC. Protein sequence: CASSPGQGAGEQYF. The V and J genes are TRBV4-3 and TRBJ2-7; TRBD1 matches 11 bases. Germline values: CDR1 LGHNA, CDR2 YSLEER. The CDR3 has 14 residues. J gave up 7 bases and V 4 bases, and 6 bases lay outside the gene matches.